This TCR beta chain stems from a study of cytomegalovirus exposure and HLA in healthy donors. V lost 6 bases, J lost 4 bases, and 6 bases stayed unmatched. This CDR3 is 14 amino acids long. Looked up from germline, CDR1 is MNHEY and CDR2 is SMNVEV (reference sequence). About this clone itself: Its antigen remains unidentified.

Notes on the study in general: In a later analysis, HLA-associated TCR beta chains were more clonally expanded than equally common others. Presence/absence analyses supposed approximately even sequencing depth among donors. Earlier analysis found most TCR beta V segments productive about 87% or about 30% of the time. Exclusion as indistinguishable affected some V segments, including TRBV6-2 and TRBV6-3.

Use of 60 Vbeta and 13 Jbeta primers characterized the PCR. Some clones are missing from TCRdb's copy, which holds only in-frame ones; the method was immunoSEQ multiplex PCR. The repertoire holds roughly 230,000 clones, 92% seen once, with 1.5% to 2% in the top ten. The receptor comes from a girl aged 2 to 9 in good health and CMV-seronegative. V usage is TRBV27 and J usage is TRBJ1-5, with 7 bases aligning to TRBD1. Sequencing input: PBMCs. The CDR3 spells CASRIQGGNQPQHF. The CDR3 DNA sequence: TGTGCCAGCAGGATCCAGGGGGGAAATCAGCCCCAGCATTTT.